This TCR beta chain was recorded in a study of blood T cell repertoires in COVID-19. Study as a whole: T cells, B-cell-depleted T cells, or PBMCs supplied cDNA or gDNA.

How the authors handled the data: Counts of nucleated cells, estimated from reference gene primer amplification, were obtained. Data came from immunoSEQ multiplex PCR; TCRdb stores just in-frame clones and leaves some out. V and J calls and clone size are given by that table; D and trimming were obtained from the DNA. Here the sample spans under 350,000 clones, approximately 86% being singletons. This CDR3 spans 17 amino acids. In germline, CDR1 is MNHEY, CDR2 SVGEGT. V was pared by 4 bases and J by 1 base, with 10 bases of the junction left unmatched. The sequencing sample was made of peripheral blood. This chain joins TRBV6-2 or TRBV6-3 and TRBJ2-1; 7 nucleotides agree with TRBD2. This receptor was identified in a man aged 18 to 30 with active or convalescent COVID-19. CDR3 in amino acids: CASSSWASGVSYNEQFF. The CDR3 nucleotides are TGTGCCAGCAGTTCATGGGCTAGCGGAGTTTCCTACAATGAGCAGTTCTTC.